This TCR beta chain was observed in a study of naive and memory T cell subsets. General study points: Activation and differentiation may alter RNA-based TCR counts. A few larger clonotypes appeared in naive repertoires, especially CD8, possibly memory cells re-expressing CD45RA.

With regard to this clonotype: Its antigen is currently unknown.

The ends were cut back, 2 bases at V and 6 bases at J, with 20 bases in the middle. Germline V gene lookup returns CDR1 MNHEY and CDR2 SVGEGT. This CDR3 spans 16 amino acids. Cells stained for CD3, CD4, CD8, CD45RA, CD27 and viability were sorted into four CD45RA/CD27 subsets. Two oligonucleotides, mixed equimolar, formed the beta constant-region primer covering TRBC1 and TRBC2. TCRdb called the UMI-ligation and nested PCR reads again in MiXCR, with one record for every CDR3 protein. Among around 160,000 distinct CDR3 sequences listed, about 17% were seen once. The sequence was collected from a human donor in good health. The sequenced sample was naive CD4+ T cells from blood. The V gene is TRBV6-2 or TRBV6-3, the J gene TRBJ2-7; possible D gene TRBD2, 5 bases. This CDR3 reads CASSYVAGSVSREQYF. The CDR3 nucleotides are TGTGCCAGCAGTTACGTGGCGGGCTCGGTCTCTCGCGAGCAGTACTTC.